This entry concerns a single T cell receptor beta chain. Its antigen is still unknown. An end of the junction differs from the germline gene, which may be a read error. PCR primers comprised 60 Vbeta and 13 Jbeta primers. Data came from immunoSEQ multiplex PCR; TCRdb stores just in-frame clones and leaves some out. The repertoire includes a few hundred thousand clones, 75% of them detected once, and 1.5% to 2% sits in the top ten. This CDR3 contains 14 residues. Germline CDR1 is SEHNR and CDR2 is FQNEAQ (reference sequence). The data were taken from a study of cytomegalovirus exposure and HLA in healthy donors. Regarding the study as a whole: Specificity of a few CMV-associated chains for CMV antigens was verified in vitro.

This rearrangement joins TRBV7-9 to TRBJ1-1, with a tentative D call TRBD1 (6 bases). This TCR derives from a woman aged 25-40 years in good health and CMV-seronegative. What was sequenced was PBMCs. The CDR3 region has the DNA TGTTCCAGCAGCTTAGCGGGGGCCCGAACTGAAGCTTTCTTT. Protein product: CSSSLAGARTEAFF.